This T cell receptor (beta chain) derives from a study of blood T cell repertoires in COVID-19. Study information: There were acute and convalescent COVID-19 samples, and they came from the United States, Italy and Spain. Nucleic acid was either cDNA or gDNA, and it came from T cells, B-cell-depleted T cells, or PBMCs.

V dropped 5 bases and J dropped 8 bases, with 17 bases sitting between them. Per germline, CDR1 KGHDR and CDR2 SFDVKD. This CDR3 region has 14 residues. Original analysis: Amplified reference gene primers provided the basis for estimating nucleated cell counts. Produced via immunoSEQ multiplex PCR; TCRdb's table is partial and in-frame only. That table supplies the V and J calls and clone size; D and trimming were determined from the DNA. The sample includes around 250,000 clones, approximately 91% of them seen just once. The sample consisted of peripheral blood. The chain links TRBV24-1 to TRBJ1-1, with D possibly TRBD1 on 5 matching bases. The receptor's source is a human donor in a cohort sampled during active COVID-19. The CDR3 loop reads CATSASGGSGEAFF. The CDR3 nucleotides are TGTGCCACCAGTGCGTCGGGGGGTTCTGGGGAAGCTTTCTTT.